Given below is one TCR beta chain in context. This clonotype showed up many times. The target of this receptor is not known. One base away there is no much larger clone; base qualities are not given. This entry is derived from a study of patients and donors after allogeneic stem cell transplantation (dated by TCRdb to about 2020). The CDR3 starts with the cysteine, ends with the phenylalanine, and has 14 residues. Kept here is only the CDR3 DNA, which spans 42 bases and is read in frame from base 1. V loses 6 bases at its end and J loses 5 bases; junction bases beyond the gene matches: 6. Library construction relied on RT-PCR. These reads were obtained on a NextSeq 550. TCRdb applied fastp at Q25 and MiXCR to the public reads, then kept only in-frame beta chains. Records with the same CDR3 protein are collapsed into one entry carrying the most frequent genes and DNA. In this sample the table shows roughly 880,000 distinct CDR3 sequences, around 17% of which occur a single time. The ten largest account for 5% to 6.5% of the sample.

The sequence links TRBV12-3 or TRBV12-4 to TRBJ2-5, and TRBD2 aligns with 10 junction nucleotides. The source of this sequence is a human donor who was either an allogeneic HSCT recipient or a stem cell or donor lymphocyte infusion donor (not recorded which). It is not recorded whose cells these are; they may come from a transplant donor. The material sequenced was blood, either unsorted or a sorted T cell fraction (not recorded which). The CDR3 has the sequence CASRLAGLGETQYF. The sequence in DNA is TGTGCCAGCAGACTAGCGGGGCTTGGGGAGACCCAGTACTTC.